This T cell receptor beta chain was recovered during a study of blood T cell repertoires in COVID-19. Overall study: Material from acute and convalescent COVID-19 was sourced from the United States, Italy and Spain. Sources were T cells, B-cell-depleted T cells, or PBMCs; the material itself was cDNA or gDNA.

With 0 bases removed from V and 0 bases from J, the gap between germline ends came to 9 bases. Germline V CDR1 and CDR2: LGHNA, YNFKEQ. The CDR3 runs 16 residues. In the authors' workflow: Amplification of reference gene primers provided the estimated nucleated cell counts. The repertoire was sequenced with immunoSEQ multiplex PCR; TCRdb's copy has only in-frame clones and lacks some. The V and J calls and clone size are taken from that table; D and trimming were inferred from the DNA. The data contain about 110,000 clones, over 60% of them singletons. The rearrangement links TRBV4-2 to TRBJ1-5; D is ambiguous. This clonotype originated in a man in his 70s with acute or convalescent COVID-19. Specimen: peripheral blood. CDR3 bases: TGTGCCAGCAGCCAAGATGGGCAGATTAGCAATCAGCCCCAGCATTTT. Translated: CASSQDGQISNQPQHF.